A selection of T cell receptor beta chains follows, all from one sample in a study of control samples from healthy donors and cancer patients. Assay used: immunoSEQ multiplex PCR; TCRdb lists only in-frame clones, some missing. Of 70,000 to 80,000 clones in the sample, roughly 82% were seen once. The sample was blood. The source of these receptors is a man between 50 and 59 years old in good health. Each CDR3 is given with its conserved first and last residue. A D gene is named only where the DNA matches it firmly. For some rows the clone size is stated as once, few or many, or as a class when expanded; others skip it.

d_call j_call v_call clone_size cdr3_nt cdr3_aa
TRBD2 TRBJ2-4 TRBV5-1 - TGCGCCAGCAGAAGAACAGGGACTAGCGAAAAAAACATTCAGTACTTC CASRRTGTSEKNIQYF
- TRBJ2-1 TRBV6-2/TRBV6-3 few TGTGCCAGCAGTTACATCCCTGGCAGGGGTGGTAATGAGCAGTTCTTC CASSYIPGRGGNEQFF
- TRBJ2-7 TRBV3-1/TRBV3-2 - TGTGCCAGCAGTCCCTCAACCTTTTCCGAGCAGTACTTC CASSPSTFSEQYF
- TRBJ1-1 TRBV3-1/TRBV3-2 - TGTGCCAGCAGCCAAGTTCAGGTCTCCGGCCGTAGTGGGCCTTTCTTT CASSQVQVSGRSGPFF
- TRBJ2-7 TRBV6-5 - TGTGCCAGCAGACGGTCTAGCGTAGCCTACGAGCAGTACTTC CASRRSSVAYEQYF
- TRBJ2-1 TRBV4-2 - TGTGCCAGCAGCGACGGTTATTACAATGAGCAGTTCTTC CASSDGYYNEQFF
- TRBJ1-1 TRBV4-3 - TGCGCCAGCAGCCGAGGCGGGAACACTGAAGCTTTCTTT CASSRGGNTEAFF
- TRBJ2-5 TRBV5-1 - TGCGCCAGCAGCCTGATACCGGGTTTTCAAGAGACCCAGTACTTC CASSLIPGFQETQYF
- TRBJ1-1 TRBV1 - TGCACCAGCAGCCAGAACAGGGGGCGGGGAGGAGCTTTCTTT CTSSQNRGRGGAFF
- TRBJ2-1 TRBV28 - TGTGCCAGCAGTTTATTTGGGTCGGCGCTATCCCGTGGGGAGCAGTTCTTC CASSLFGSALSRGEQFF
TRBD1 TRBJ1-4 TRBV7-8 - TGTGCCAGCAGCTCACAGGGGGCCAGTGAAAAACTGTTTTTT CASSSQGASEKLFF
TRBD2 TRBJ2-7 TRBV7-6 - TGTGCCAGCAGCTTAAATCCTGAGCGGGAGTACTCCTACGAGCAGTACTTC CASSLNPEREYSYEQYF
TRBD2 TRBJ2-5 TRBV5-1 - TGCGCCAGCAGCCCCGGGGGGGCAAAAGAGACCCAGTACTTC CASSPGGAKETQYF
TRBD1 TRBJ1-2 TRBV6-6 - TGTGCCAGCAGCCTCGGGACAGTTAAGGGCTACACCTTC CASSLGTVKGYTF
TRBD1 TRBJ1-2 TRBV28 - TGTGCCAGCAGTTTGGGACAGGGCCAACTCGGGAACTATGGCTACACCTTC CASSLGQGQLGNYGYTF
- TRBJ2-7 TRBV5-6 - TGTGCCAGCAGCAACTTCCTTCGGGGCTCCTACGAGCAGTACTTC CASSNFLRGSYEQYF
- TRBJ2-1 TRBV9 - TGTGCCAGCAGCGTAGACGTACCCTCCTACAATGAGCAGTTCTTC CASSVDVPSYNEQFF
TRBD2 TRBJ2-7 TRBV6-6 - TGTGCCAGCAGTTACTATGGTAGCGGGATGTACGAGCAGTACTTC CASSYYGSGMYEQYF
TRBD1 TRBJ2-1 TRBV30 - TGTGCCTACCTACAGGGGAATGAGCAGTTCTTC CAYLQGNEQFF
- TRBJ2-7 TRBV6-5 - TGTGCCAGCAGCCCCGGGGGCCTGAGCACCGAGCAGTACTTC CASSPGGLSTEQYF
TRBD1 TRBJ2-2 TRBV4-3 - TGCGCCAGCAGCCAAGTAGGTTGGGACAGATCATGGGAGCTGTTTTTT CASSQVGWDRSWELFF
TRBD2 TRBJ2-3 TRBV18 - TGTGCCAGCTCACGCTGGACTAGCGAGGACACAGATACGCAGTATTTT CASSRWTSEDTDTQYF
- TRBJ2-3 TRBV5-1 - TGCGCCAGCAGTGAGGGCGGGAGCACAGATACGCAGTATTTT CASSEGGSTDTQYF
- TRBJ2-7 TRBV10-3 - TGTGCCATCAGTGACCCGACTAGGGGCGAGCAGTACTTC CAISDPTRGEQYF
TRBD2 TRBJ2-1 TRBV4-1 - TGCGCCAGCAGCCAGGACGCATATCTTAGCGGGAGATCGAAAAATGAGCAGTTCTTC CASSQDAYLSGRSKNEQFF
- TRBJ1-4 TRBV19 - TGTGCCAGTAGTCCACAGGGAGGTAATGAAAAACTGTTTTTT CASSPQGGNEKLFF
TRBD1 TRBJ2-3 TRBV7-2 few TGTGCCAGCAGCCTAGGACAGGGGACAGATACGCAGTATTTT CASSLGQGTDTQYF
- TRBJ2-1 TRBV7-8 - TGTGCCAGCAGCTTACGTCGTCGGGGGAGCTCCTACAATGAGCAGTTCTTC CASSLRRRGSSYNEQFF
- TRBJ1-2 TRBV12-3/TRBV12-4 - TGTGCCAGCAGCCTAGGGGGGGCGCGGGGCTACACCTTC CASSLGGARGYTF
- TRBJ1-2 TRBV10-3 few TGTGCCATCAGCGAGGAGGGTCAGTCGGGGTATGGCTACACCTTC CAISEEGQSGYGYTF
- TRBJ1-1 TRBV9 - TGTGCCAGCAGCGTAGGTCAGGGGAACACTGAAGCTTTCTTT CASSVGQGNTEAFF
TRBD2 TRBJ2-1 TRBV6-6 - TGTGCCAGCAGTTACGGGAGTAGCGGGTACAATGAGCAGTTCTTC CASSYGSSGYNEQFF
- TRBJ1-1 TRBV10-1 few TGCGCCAGTAGAACCCCCTGGACAGAAATGAACACTGAAGCTTTCTTT CASRTPWTEMNTEAFF
- TRBJ2-4 TRBV5-6 - TGTGCCAGCAGCTTGTCGCAGAGAAGCATTCTAGCCAAAAACATTCAGTACTTC CASSLSQRSILAKNIQYF
TRBD2 TRBJ2-1 TRBV2 - TGTGCCAGCAGGAAGGCGGGAGTTGGCGGGAATGAGCAGTTCTTC CASRKAGVGGNEQFF
TRBD1 TRBJ1-1 TRBV14 few TGTGCCAGCAGCCATCGACAGGGGGCGAACACTGAAGCTTTCTTT CASSHRQGANTEAFF
- TRBJ1-2 TRBV3-1/TRBV3-2 - TGTGCCAGCAGCCAAGTGGAGACAGTCTATGGCTACACCTTC CASSQVETVYGYTF
- TRBJ2-7 TRBV7-2 few TGTGCCAGCAGCCCAAAGTCAACCTTCTACGAGCAGTACTTC CASSPKSTFYEQYF
TRBD1 TRBJ2-5 TRBV3-1/TRBV3-2 few TGTGCCAGCAGCCAAGGGGGACAGGGTGAAGAGACCCAGTACTTC CASSQGGQGEETQYF